The 15 T cell receptor beta chains reported below all come from one sample, sequenced in a study of cytomegalovirus exposure and HLA in healthy donors. It was with 60 Vbeta and 13 Jbeta primers that the PCR ran. Using immunoSEQ multiplex PCR, the repertoire was profiled, and TCRdb retains in-frame clones only, with some absent. The repertoire has some 120,000 clones, about 80% of them found once; the top ten carry 1%. The sample comprised PBMCs. The receptor source for this set is a man in his forties or fifties in good health and CMV-seronegative.

The J gene is TRBJ1-1, the V gene TRBV7-8, with 7 bases identical to TRBD1. This CDR3 contains 15 residues. With 1 base clipped from V and 2 bases from J, the junction kept 4 bases outside the gene matches. Germline CDR1 and CDR2: SGHVS and FQNEAQ. CDR3 DNA sequence: TGTGCCAGCAGCTTAGAGGCAGGGGGTAACACTGAAGCTTTCTTT. Its translation is CASSLEAGGNTEAFF.

V usage is TRBV7-9 and J usage is TRBJ2-5, with a weak D call TRBD1 (6 bases). The CDR3 has 12 amino acids. Germline V gives CDR1 SEHNR, CDR2 FQNEAQ (reference sequence). V lost 1 base, J lost 7 bases, and 7 bases lay in between. The CDR3 region has the DNA TGTGCCAGCAGCTTAGAGGACAGGACCCAGTACTTC. It encodes CASSLEDRTQYF.

This clone was picked up a small number of times. J is TRBJ1-5 and V is TRBV5-1; 10 bases agree with TRBD1. V lost 5 bases and J lost 7; bases outside the gene matches: 6. The germline CDR1 and CDR2 sequences are SGHRS and YFSETQ. The CDR3 consists of 14 residues. The CDR3 loop reads CASSTGTGDQPQHF. CDR3 nucleotides: TGCGCCAGCAGTACCGGGACAGGGGACCAGCCCCAGCATTTT. Filled out from reference TRBV5-1 and TRBJ1-5, the complete variable domain reads KAGVTQTPRYLIKTRGQQVTLSCSPISGHRSVSWYQQTPGQGLQFLFEYFSETQRNKGNFPGRFSGRQFSNSRSEMNVSTLELGDSALYLCASSTGTGDQPQHFGDGTRLSIL.

The genes are TRBV6-5 and TRBJ2-7, with 9 bases matching TRBD1. Germline V gene data show CDR1 as MNHEY and CDR2 as SVGAGI. The CDR3 loop spans 14 amino acids. The ends lost 5 bases at V and 1 base at J; junction bases unmatched: 3. CDR3 amino acids: CASSPGTGSYEQYF. The DNA for the CDR3 is TGTGCCAGCAGTCCCGGGACAGGGTCCTACGAGCAGTACTTC.

This clone was found a few times. This chain links TRBV6-6 with TRBJ1-1; tentatively, D is TRBD1 (5 bases). Between the trimmed V and J ends, which lost 10 bases and 4 bases, there was a span of 16 bases. The CDR3 contains 13 residues. Germline values: CDR1 MNHNY, CDR2 SVGAGI (reference sequence). CDR3 bases: TGTGCCACCTGGGGAGGGACGGGCACTGAAGCTTTCTTT. Its protein product is CATWGGTGTEAFF.

This clone was found a few times. In this CDR3 the conserved last residue, phenylalanine or tryptophan, is missing, so a read error is likely. The J gene is TRBJ1-2, the V gene TRBV9; D is undetermined. Trimming removed 4 bases at V and 0 bases at J, with 7 bases between. CDR3 length: 13 residues. The V gene's germline CDR1 is SGDLS and CDR2 YYNGEE. The CDR3 is CASSLVTNYGYTV. The CDR3 nucleotides are TGTGCCAGCAGCCTCGTAACTAACTATGGCTACACCGTC.

This rearrangement joins TRBV7-9 to TRBJ2-7; TRBD1 agrees at 7 bases. J was trimmed by 5 bases and V by 5 bases; bases with no gene match: 15. From germline, CDR1 is SEHNR and CDR2 FQNEAQ (reference sequence). This CDR3 comprises 16 residues. This CDR3 is CASSTNTGVGAHEQYF. CDR3 bases: TGTGCCAGCAGCACCAACACAGGGGTCGGGGCCCACGAGCAGTACTTC.

The V gene is TRBV5-5, the J gene TRBJ1-5; D gene uncertain. V lost 2 bases, J lost 3 bases, and 3 bases lay in between. Germline V lookup: CDR1 SGHKS, CDR2 YYEKEE (reference sequence). The CDR3 is 12 residues long. CDR3 bases: TGTGCCAGCAGCTTTTACAATCAGCCCCAGCATTTT. Translated: CASSFYNQPQHF.

This sequence joins TRBV5-1 and TRBJ2-4, with TRBD2 as a possible D gene (6 bases). V was cut by 2 bases and J by 8 bases, with 14 bases left in between. CDR3 length: 14 residues. Germline V gene data show CDR1 as SGHRS and CDR2 as YFSETQ. CDR3 protein: CASSLGAGSDIQYF. CDR3 DNA sequence: TGCGCCAGCAGCTTAGGGGCGGGGAGCGACATTCAGTACTTC. Together with reference TRBV5-1 and TRBJ2-4, the CDR3 gives the full variable domain: KAGVTQTPRYLIKTRGQQVTLSCSPISGHRSVSWYQQTPGQGLQFLFEYFSETQRNKGNFPGRFSGRQFSNSRSEMNVSTLELGDSALYLCASSLGAGSDIQYFGAGTRLSVL.

The chain uses TRBV14 and TRBJ1-1; 9 bases fit TRBD1. The V segment lost 7 bases and the J segment 3 bases; nucleotides outside the gene matches: 15. This CDR3 contains 17 residues. Per germline, CDR1 SGHDN and CDR2 FVKESK. Here the CDR3 reads CASTSGQGIFLDTEAFF. CDR3 DNA sequence: TGTGCCAGCACTTCGGGACAGGGAATTTTTTTGGACACTGAAGCTTTCTTT.

In nucleotides, the CDR3 is TGCGCCAGCAGCTCGGGGACAGGGGGCATCCAGCCCCAGCATTTT. Protein: CASSSGTGGIQPQHF. The chain has TRBV5-1 and TRBJ1-5, with TRBD1 matching over 12 bases. CDR1 is SGHRS, CDR2 YFSETQ, per germline. The trim removed 3 bases at V and 7 bases at J, leaving 5 bases unmatched. This CDR3 has 15 amino acids.

The rearrangement uses TRBV19 and TRBJ2-7; D is possibly TRBD1 (5 bases). V lost 3 bases and J lost 2, with 14 bases in between. This CDR3 is 15 amino acids long. Germline CDR1 LNHDA, CDR2 SQIVND (reference sequence). In nucleotides, the CDR3 is TGTGCCAGTAGTATCACAGGACCTACACCCTACGAGCAGTACTTC. The encoded protein is CASSITGPTPYEQYF.

The chain is built from TRBV28 and TRBJ2-7, with TRBD1 as a possible D gene (6 bases). With 7 bases removed from V and 3 bases from J, the gap between germline ends came to 7 bases. This CDR3 spans 11 amino acids. Germline V gene sequence: CDR1 MDHEN, CDR2 SYDVKM. CDR3 coding DNA: TGTGCCAGCACACAGGGCTACGAGCAGTACTTC. Translating gives CASTQGYEQYF.

The V gene is TRBV29-1, the J gene TRBJ1-1; D unclear. Per the germline V gene, CDR1 is SQVTM and CDR2 is ANQGSEA. V lost 4 bases and J lost 3, with 15 bases in between. The length of the CDR3 is 14 residues. CDR3 bases: TGCAGCGTTGCCCTTTTCCGGCGGGACACTGAAGCTTTCTTT. Protein sequence: CSVALFRRDTEAFF.

V gene TRBV30 combines with J gene TRBJ1-2, with D possibly matching TRBD1 (5 bases). The CDR3 loop spans 12 amino acids. Germline-derived CDR1 and CDR2 are GTSNPN and SVGIG (reference sequence). V was shortened by 4 bases and J by 4 bases, with 10 bases between the two germline ends. The CDR3 loop is CAWTGPTYGYTF. The CDR3 DNA sequence: TGTGCCTGGACAGGGCCCACCTATGGCTACACCTTC.